These T cell receptor beta chains were read from a single sample in a study of T-cell memory formation after mild COVID-19. From the 5' RACE reads, TCRdb called clonotypes with MiXCR, one entry per CDR3 protein. The sample consists of more than 350,000 distinct CDR3 sequences, more than 20% of them appearing once. What was sequenced was PBMCs or a T cell subset sorted from them (not recorded which). The receptors come from an adult woman who had mild COVID-19 (a few samples of this study predate the infection). Cell type and time point are not known. Each CDR3 is given without its conserved first and last residue. Each record gives: CDR3 protein, D gene, V gene, clone size, J gene. D genes are given only for firm matches. Rows give clone size only sometimes, using once, few, many, or a class for an expanded clone.

ASSSGPPEETQY - TRBV7-9 many TRBJ2-5
SARQGVYEQY TRBD1 TRBV29-1 - TRBJ2-7
ASSFSPLQQEVGY - TRBV5-1 few TRBJ2-7
ASTRGGAPRMNTEAF - TRBV6-5 - TRBJ1-1
ASSHFIDRARTEAF TRBD1 TRBV4-1 few TRBJ1-1
ASSAQDYQPQH - TRBV6-1 - TRBJ1-5
SARPRDRLNEQY TRBD1 TRBV20-1 - TRBJ2-7
ASSPGGATRSYT TRBD1 TRBV27 - TRBJ1-2
ASSVLYRGWYGYT TRBD1 TRBV9 few TRBJ1-2
ASSKPEGRAF - TRBV7-9 once TRBJ1-1
ASSTANQETQY - TRBV5-1 few TRBJ2-5
ASSFAARETQY - TRBV7-6 - TRBJ2-5
ASRTGGADGYT TRBD1 TRBV5-1 few TRBJ1-2
AWSRYSSGSETQY TRBD2 TRBV30 - TRBJ2-5
ASKEPGLRNEQF - TRBV11-2 - TRBJ2-1
ASSVFPGGPTGELF TRBD2 TRBV9 few TRBJ2-2
ASSYRGTDYGEQY - TRBV6-5 few TRBJ2-7
ASNNRAGGVQNEQF TRBD2 TRBV12-3/TRBV12-4 - TRBJ2-1
ASSRLAGAQYNEQF TRBD2 TRBV6-1 few TRBJ2-1